The following is a TCR beta chain sequence with its context. Its specificity is not known. There are 15 residues in the CDR3. Unmatched junction bases numbered 5, after V lost 6 bases and J lost 2 bases. Germline values: CDR1 SNHLY, CDR2 FYNNEI. The data were obtained in a study of shared clonotypes between healthy human individuals. Study-wide context: There were three CD4 naive, three CD4 memory, two CD8 naive and one CD8 memory plates per donor. The study's findings and limits: Researchers sampled blood only, noting tissue repertoires likely differ.

Sequenced by immunoSEQ multiplex PCR; TCRdb stores in-frame clones only, minus some. Here the sample spans hundreds of thousands of clones, approximately 79% being singletons. This chain joins TRBV2 and TRBJ2-5; TRBD2 matches 11 bases. This clonotype was obtained from a young woman in good health. Source material: memory CD4+ T cells sorted from blood. Subset of the sample: CD45RA-negative fraction. As DNA, the CDR3 is TGTGCCAGCAGGGGGGGACTAGCGGTACAAGAGACCCAGTACTTC. This gives the protein CASRGGLAVQETQYF.